One sample yielded the 14 T cell receptor beta chains listed below, sequenced in a study of blood T cell repertoires in COVID-19. Repertoires were generated with immunoSEQ multiplex PCR, while TCRdb's copy carries only in-frame clones and drops some. The sample includes approximately 240,000 clones, over 75% of them seen just once. Sequenced material: PBMCs or T cells enriched from blood (not recorded which). These receptors were collected from a woman under 30 in a cohort exposed to, infected with or recovered from COVID-19 (not recorded which).

This clone was counted a few times. The chain employs TRBV27 and TRBJ2-7, with D perhaps TRBD1 (6 bases). Germline CDR1 reads MNHEY; CDR2 reads SMNVEV (reference sequence). The CDR3 consists of 16 residues. V was clipped by 2 bases and J by 2 bases, with 16 bases between them. The CDR3 loop is CASSLEGVGRTYEQYF. DNA of the CDR3: TGTGCCAGCAGTTTAGAGGGGGTGGGCAGAACCTACGAGCAGTACTTC.

The chain recombines TRBV9 with TRBJ2-1; 7 nucleotides match TRBD1. The CDR3 is 16 amino acids. CDR1 and CDR2 from the germline V gene are SGDLS and YYNGEE. V was pared by 0 bases and J by 8 bases, with 11 bases of the junction left unmatched. CDR3 sequence: CASSVGSATGFHEQFF. Written as DNA, the CDR3 is TGTGCCAGCAGCGTAGGTTCGGCGACAGGGTTTCATGAGCAGTTCTTC.

The chain combines TRBV5-8 with TRBJ1-6; 7 nucleotides match TRBD1. CDR1 is SGHTS and CDR2 is YDEGEE in the germline V gene. The length of the CDR3 is 14 residues. The trim removed 5 bases at V and 5 bases at J, leaving 4 bases unmatched. The CDR3 region has the DNA TGTGCCAGCAGGCCGACAGGGAATAATTCACCCCTCCACTTT. Protein: CASRPTGNNSPLHF.

The J gene is TRBJ2-5, the V gene TRBV29-1, with 7 positions matching TRBD2. From germline, CDR1 is SQVTM and CDR2 ANQGSEA. The CDR3 has 10 amino acids. As DNA, the CDR3 is TGCACTGGGGGGGAAGAGACCCAGTACTTC. It codes for CTGGEETQYF.

The chain employs TRBV28 and TRBJ2-3; D unclear. Trimming removed 7 bases from V and 2 bases from J, with 13 bases in between. Germline values: CDR1 MDHEN, CDR2 SYDVKM. This CDR3 is 14 amino acids long. CDR3 sequence (DNA): TGTGCCAGCACCTCCCCACGGTCCACAGATACGCAGTATTTT. Its translation is CASTSPRSTDTQYF.

V gene TRBV2 combines with J gene TRBJ1-1, with D maybe TRBD1 (6 bases). The CDR3 is made up of 14 amino acids. Germline CDR1 and CDR2: SNHLY and FYNNEI. Trimming removed 7 bases from V and 3 bases from J, with 15 bases in between. The CDR3 reads CASMRQAEDTEAFF. Here the CDR3 DNA reads TGTGCCAGCATGCGACAGGCTGAGGACACTGAAGCTTTCTTT.

The DNA of the CDR3 is TGCGCCAGCAGCCAAGCCCCCCGGGAGGCCAACACCGGGGAGCTGTTTTTT. Protein product: CASSQAPREANTGELFF. This chain uses TRBV4-1 with TRBJ2-2; TRBD2 aligns across 7 bases. V was pared by 1 base and J by 2 bases, with 7 bases of the junction left unmatched. The germline V gene encodes CDR1 MGHRA and CDR2 YSYEKL. This CDR3 spans 17 amino acids.

The rearrangement uses TRBV24-1 and TRBJ2-2; D possibly corresponds to TRBD1 (6 bases). Between the trimmed V and J ends, which lost 3 bases and 3 bases, there was a span of 13 bases. Germline V gene sequence: CDR1 KGHDR, CDR2 SFDVKD. This CDR3 has 16 residues. In DNA, the CDR3 is TGTGCCACCAGTGATGCGGACAGTTATCACACCGGGGAGCTGTTTTTT. This codes for CATSDADSYHTGELFF.

The rearrangement links TRBV3-1 (or the pseudogene TRBV3-2) to TRBJ2-7; TRBD2 aligns across 16 bases. The ends lost 8 bases at V and 2 bases at J; junction bases unmatched: 3. This CDR3 has 15 amino acids. In germline, CDR1 is LGHDT, CDR2 YNNKEL (reference sequence). The CDR3 nucleotides are TGTGCCAGCCTAGGGACTAGCGGGAGGGCCTACGAGCAGTACTTC. Its translation is CASLGTSGRAYEQYF.

The chain's CDR3 is CASSAGPPMDTQYF. The CDR3 DNA sequence: TGCGCCAGCAGCGCGGGACCTCCGATGGATACGCAGTATTTT. The genes are TRBV5-1 and TRBJ2-3; a weak D match, TRBD2 (6 bases). From germline, CDR1 is SGHRS and CDR2 YFSETQ. V was shortened by 4 bases and J by 6 bases, with 15 bases between the two germline ends. This CDR3 contains 14 residues.

The V and J genes are TRBV27 and TRBJ2-3; D is uncertain. Germline V gene lookup returns CDR1 MNHEY and CDR2 SMNVEV (reference sequence). Trimming cost V 2 bases and J 6 bases, with 12 bases left between them. The CDR3 runs to 14 residues. The CDR3 reads CASSLGQARDTQYF. CDR3 DNA sequence: TGTGCCAGCAGTTTAGGGCAGGCACGCGATACGCAGTATTTT.

Notes on this clone: A junction boundary mismatches the germline segment, possibly from a read error. The chain links TRBV7-9 to TRBJ2-5; perhaps TRBD2 as D (6 bases). The CDR3 is 13 residues long. Looked up from germline, CDR1 is SEHNR and CDR2 is FQNEAQ (reference sequence). CDR3 DNA sequence: TGTGCCAGCAGCCTAGCGCGACAAGAGACCCAGTACTTC. Its protein is CASSLARQETQYF.

The V and J genes are TRBV10-3 and TRBJ1-1; TRBD1 matches 8 bases. The CDR3 is 14 amino acids. Germline CDR1 is ENHRY and CDR2 is SYGVKD. V was pared by 7 bases and J by 1 base, with 5 bases of the junction left unmatched. The CDR3 region has the DNA TGTGCCATCACCCCCGGGACAGGGAACACTGAAGCTTTCTTT. It encodes CAITPGTGNTEAFF.

This clone was found a few times. V usage is TRBV4-2 and J usage is TRBJ2-3, with 8 bases that match TRBD2. V trimming: 1 base; J trimming: 5 bases; junction bases outside the gene matches: 5. CDR1 and CDR2 (germline): LGHNA, YNFKEQ. CDR3 length: 15 residues. The CDR3 nucleotides read TGTGCCAGCAGCCAAGTCGGCGGGAGGATAGATACGCAGTATTTT. Translated: CASSQVGGRIDTQYF.